These 22 T cell receptor beta chains came from one sample sequenced in a study of T cells after yellow fever vaccination. MiXCR, run by TCRdb on the 5' RACE reads, gives a single entry per CDR3 protein. The sample contains under 250,000 distinct CDR3 sequences, approximately 3% of which appear only once. The material sequenced was CD4+ T cells sorted from PBMCs, taken 10 days after the yellow fever booster vaccination. These receptors were collected from a man aged 18 to 30 who received the YFV17D yellow fever vaccine.

This rearrangement joins TRBV6-5 to TRBJ1-4; tentatively, D is TRBD1 (6 bases). CDR3 size: 16 residues. Trimming stripped 6 bases from V and 5 bases from J, with 19 bases between. CDR1 and CDR2 from the germline V gene are MNHEY and SVGAGI. The CDR3 loop is CASSNMRTALNEKLFF. CDR3 in DNA: TGTGCCAGCAGCAATATGCGGACAGCCTTAAATGAAAAACTGTTTTTT.

The chain is built from TRBV2 and TRBJ1-1; no clear D. This CDR3 contains 12 residues. Trimming took 9 bases from V and 1 from J, leaving 9 bases between them. Germline assignment: CDR1 SNHLY and CDR2 FYNNEI. The CDR3 DNA reads TGTGCCAGGGGCCGGGGGAACACTGAAGCTTTCTTT. It codes for CARGRGNTEAFF.

The chain uses TRBV12-3 or TRBV12-4 and TRBJ1-1, with 11 bases lining up with TRBD1. The CDR3 is 15 amino acids. The junction had 10 bases not matched to a gene; V was cut back by 6 bases and J by 7 bases. CDR3 sequence: CASSGDRGDFGEAFF. CDR3 nucleotide sequence: TGTGCCAGCAGCGGGGACAGGGGGGATTTTGGTGAAGCTTTCTTT.

This sequence joins TRBV20-1 and TRBJ2-5; 13 bases map to TRBD2. Germline lookup yields CDR1 DFQATT and CDR2 SNEGSKA (reference sequence). J lost 2 bases, V lost 4 bases, and 1 base had no gene match. CDR3 length: 14 amino acids. The DNA for the CDR3 is TGCAGTGCTAAGACTAGCGGGGGGCAAGAGACCCAGTACTTC. As protein: CSAKTSGGQETQYF.

This clonotype was picked up many times. DNA of the CDR3: TGTGCCAGCAGCTCCCGGGACAGGGGGATAGGATGGTACACCGGGGAGCTGTTTTTT. Protein sequence: CASSSRDRGIGWYTGELFF. The V call is TRBV5-5, the J call TRBJ2-2, with 11 bases that match TRBD1. The CDR3 loop spans 19 amino acids. The V gene's germline CDR1 is SGHKS and CDR2 YYEKEE (reference sequence). Trimming at V came to 3 bases and at J to 3 bases, leaving 13 bases not matched to a gene.

This clonotype has ten or more counts. The chain joins TRBV20-1 to TRBJ1-6; D not resolved. The CDR3 contains 15 residues. Germline V CDR1 and CDR2: DFQATT, SNEGSKA (reference sequence). Deletions cut 0 bases from V and 3 bases from J, with 9 bases between. The CDR3: CSAREDGIYNSPLHF. CDR3 nucleotide sequence: TGCAGTGCTAGAGAAGACGGTATCTATAATTCACCCCTCCACTTT.

This clonotype appeared many times. The chain combines TRBV7-3 with TRBJ2-3, with D uncertain. V was pared by 4 bases and J by 6 bases, with 11 bases between. Germline V CDR1 and CDR2: SGHTA, FQGTGA. The CDR3 length is 13 residues. CDR3 region: CASSSGPQDTQYF. Here the CDR3 DNA reads TGTGCCAGCAGCTCTGGGCCGCAGGATACGCAGTATTTT.

There are a few counts of this clonotype. The genes are TRBV6-5 and TRBJ1-6; D is unclear. V lost 6 bases and J 10 bases, leaving 13 bases between the germline ends. Germline V gene sequence: CDR1 MNHEY, CDR2 SVGAGI. The CDR3 loop spans 13 amino acids. DNA of the CDR3: TGTGCCAGCAGCCGACAAGGGAGCTCACCCCTCCACTTT. Amino acids: CASSRQGSSPLHF.

This clonotype came up many times. The V and J genes are TRBV7-6 and TRBJ2-5, with D possibly TRBD1 on 6 matching bases. V gave up 1 base and J gave up 5 bases, with 11 bases separating them. The CDR3 loop spans 14 amino acids. Per germline, CDR1 SGHVS and CDR2 FNYEAQ. The CDR3 sequence is CASSLDGGRETQYF. The CDR3 region has the DNA TGTGCCAGCAGCTTAGATGGGGGCCGGGAGACCCAGTACTTC.

Ten or more counts support this clonotype. This chain connects TRBV7-9 to TRBJ1-2; D is unclear. With 3 bases removed from V and 6 bases from J, the gap between germline ends came to 8 bases. The CDR3 runs to 12 residues. CDR1 and CDR2 from the germline V gene are SEHNR and FQNEAQ (reference sequence). The CDR3 protein is CASSFGDDGYTF. CDR3 sequence (DNA): TGTGCCAGCAGCTTTGGGGATGATGGCTACACCTTC.

This clonotype was found a few times. The chain recombines TRBV5-4 with TRBJ2-1; D is unresolved. This CDR3 contains 13 residues. The V gene's germline CDR1 is SGHNT and CDR2 YYREEE (reference sequence). Trimming pared 2 bases from V and 7 bases from J, leaving 10 bases between. DNA of the CDR3: TGTGCCAGCAGCTTAGTTGGGGAAAATGAGCAGTTCTTC. Translated: CASSLVGENEQFF. Complete variable domain (other parts from reference TRBV5-4 and TRBJ2-1): ETGVTQSPTHLIKTRGQQVTLRCSSQSGHNTVSWYQQALGQGPQFIFQYYREEENGRGNFPPRFSGLQFPNYSSELNVNALELDDSALYLCASSLVGENEQFFGPGTRLTVL.

This clonotype showed up just a few times. The chain couples TRBV7-2 to TRBJ2-5; TRBD1 agrees at 9 bases. The CDR3 sequence is 16 residues long. V lost 5 bases to trimming and J lost 1 base; unmatched junction nucleotides: 8. Germline assignment: CDR1 SGHTA and CDR2 FQGNSA. The CDR3 DNA follows: TGTGCCAGCAGCATCTCACGGGACAGGGTCCAAGAGACCCAGTACTTC. Residues: CASSISRDRVQETQYF.

The chain combines TRBV7-9 with TRBJ1-6; D unresolved. The germline V gene has CDR1 SEHNR and CDR2 FQNEAQ (reference sequence). The CDR3 extends over 15 amino acids. V lost 6 bases and J lost 8, with 17 bases in between. CDR3 sequence: CASSFKSTRDSPLHF. The DNA of the CDR3 is TGTGCCAGCAGTTTCAAATCAACCCGCGATTCACCCCTCCACTTT.

This clonotype has a count of ten or more. The chain is built from TRBV6-5 and TRBJ2-6, with 7 bases identical to TRBD1. This CDR3 comprises 19 residues. After removal of 7 bases from V and 2 bases from J, the junction contained 17 bases not matched to a gene. Germline CDR1 MNHEY, CDR2 SVGAGI. The CDR3 reads CASTVDWTGLSTGANVLTF. Written as DNA, the CDR3 is TGTGCCAGCACCGTAGACTGGACAGGACTCTCCACTGGGGCCAACGTCCTGACTTTC.

This clonotype was picked up many times. The chain links TRBV9 to TRBJ2-6, with D maybe TRBD1 (5 bases). The V gene's germline CDR1 is SGDLS and CDR2 YYNGEE. Trimming removed 1 base from V and 0 bases from J, with 5 bases in between. The CDR3 contains 15 residues. CDR3 coding DNA: TGTGCCAGCAGCGTACAGGGCTCTGGGGCCAACGTCCTGACTTTC. It yields the protein CASSVQGSGANVLTF.

At least ten counts were recorded for this clonotype. The gene calls are TRBV10-3 and TRBJ2-5, with TRBD1 matching 8 bases. V gave up 4 bases and J gave up 0 bases; unmatched junction bases: 1. This CDR3 contains 14 residues. The germline CDR1 and CDR2 sequences are ENHRY and SYGVKD. CDR3 nucleotide sequence: TGTGCCATCAGTGCGGACAGGGACCAAGAGACCCAGTACTTC. Its translation is CAISADRDQETQYF.

This clonotype has ten or more counts. The chain recombines TRBV6-2 or TRBV6-3 with TRBJ2-1; perhaps TRBD2 as D (7 bases). The CDR3 is 13 amino acids. The germline V gene encodes CDR1 MNHEY and CDR2 SVGEGT. The ends were cut back, 8 bases at V and 9 bases at J, with 17 bases in the middle. The CDR3 bases are TGTGCCAGCGAGGGGGGGGCAAGTGGTGAGCAGTTCTTC. Encoded protein: CASEGGASGEQFF.

The chain couples TRBV27 to TRBJ1-5; D is uncertain. V shed 6 bases and J shed 7 bases, with 13 bases lying between them. CDR3 length equals 13 residues. Germline CDR1 MNHEY, CDR2 SMNVEV (reference sequence). DNA for the CDR3: TGTGCCAGCAGCCGCGAGATGAGGCAGCCCCAGCATTTT. This encodes CASSREMRQPQHF.

This clonotype was seen repeatedly, ten times or more. The chain carries TRBV30 and TRBJ2-5; possibly TRBD1 or TRBD2 for D (6 bases each). Germline V CDR1 and CDR2: GTSNPN, SVGIG (reference sequence). This CDR3 is 17 amino acids long. The V end was cut by 5 bases, the J end by 2 bases, with 24 bases between. Here the CDR3 reads CAWAPRGTGTVQETQYF. The CDR3 coding sequence is TGTGCCTGGGCCCCACGAGGTACAGGGACTGTGCAAGAGACCCAGTACTTC.

The chain links TRBV6-2 or TRBV6-3 to TRBJ2-3; D is uncertain. The ends were cut back, 7 bases at V and 2 bases at J, with 16 bases in the middle. CDR3 length: 15 residues. Germline V gives CDR1 MNHEY, CDR2 SVGEGT. In DNA, the CDR3 is TGTGCCAGCACTTCCCGACATGCCGACACAGATACGCAGTATTTT. It specifies CASTSRHADTDTQYF.

This clonotype came up many times. This chain uses TRBV7-9 with TRBJ1-2, with a possible D match to TRBD1 (5 bases). Trimming shortened V by 5 bases and J by 5 bases, and 18 bases separated the two germline ends. The germline CDR1 and CDR2 sequences are SEHNR and FQNEAQ (reference sequence). CDR3 length: 15 residues. CDR3 in amino acids: CASSPVGQGAYGYTF. The CDR3 DNA reads TGTGCCAGCAGCCCCGTGGGGCAGGGAGCTTATGGCTACACCTTC.

This clonotype was seen a few times. The chain is built from TRBV4-2 and TRBJ2-1; D is possibly TRBD1 or TRBD2 (5 bases each). V lost 6 bases, J lost 6 bases, and 21 bases lay in between. The CDR3 is 16 residues long. CDR1 and CDR2 (germline): LGHNA, YNFKEQ. The CDR3: CASSRDRDQRSNEQFF. For the CDR3, the DNA is TGTGCCAGCAGTCGGGACCGGGACCAAAGAAGCAATGAGCAGTTCTTC.